This TCR beta chain was found in a study of OX40 agonist ivuxolimab in advanced cancers. V dropped 5 bases and J dropped 5 bases, with 22 bases sitting between them. Germline values: CDR1 SNHLY, CDR2 FYNNEI. CDR3 length equals 16 residues. Assay used: immunoSEQ multiplex PCR; TCRdb lists only in-frame clones, some missing. The sample has fewer than 25,000 clones, approximately 86% seen once. The chain recombines TRBV2 with TRBJ2-7; D is perhaps TRBD1 (6 bases). Sequencing used CD4+ or CD8+ T cells sorted from blood, obtained in a trial of the OX40 agonist ivuxolimab. This clonotype originated in an adult with an advanced solid tumor such as melanoma, head and neck, liver or kidney cancer. This chain's CDR3 is CASSWGQGIKVNEQYF. CDR3 DNA sequence: TGTGCCAGCAGTTGGGGGCAGGGGATAAAAGTGAACGAGCAGTACTTC. Variable domain in full (rest from reference TRBV2 and TRBJ2-7): EPEVTQTPSHQVTQMGQEVILRCVPISNHLYFYWYRQILGQKVEFLVSFYNNEISEKSEIFDDQFSVERPDGSNFTLKIRSTKLEDSAMYFCASSWGQGIKVNEQYFGPGTRLTVT.